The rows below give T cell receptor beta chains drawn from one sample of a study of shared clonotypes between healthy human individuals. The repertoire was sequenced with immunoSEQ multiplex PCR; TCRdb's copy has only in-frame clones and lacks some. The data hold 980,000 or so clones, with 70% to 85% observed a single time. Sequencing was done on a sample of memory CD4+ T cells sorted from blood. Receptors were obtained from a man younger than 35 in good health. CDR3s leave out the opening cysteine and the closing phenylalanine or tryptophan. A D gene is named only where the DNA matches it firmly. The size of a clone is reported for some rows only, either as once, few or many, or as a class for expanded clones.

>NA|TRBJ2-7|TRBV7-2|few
ASSSPQTFSGRSGVEQY
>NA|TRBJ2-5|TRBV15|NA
ATSRGVSQQETQY
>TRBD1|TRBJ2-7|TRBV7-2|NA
ASSLGGQYYEQY
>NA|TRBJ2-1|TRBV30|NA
AWSPTGKEQF
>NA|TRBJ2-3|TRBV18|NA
ASSREALKADTQY
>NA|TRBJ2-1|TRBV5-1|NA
ASRPGSKVNEQF
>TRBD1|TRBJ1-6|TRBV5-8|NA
ASSLRQGTSPLH
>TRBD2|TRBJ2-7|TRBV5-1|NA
ASSLVSGKGEQY
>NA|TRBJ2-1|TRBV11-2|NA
ASSLSGGRSYNEQF
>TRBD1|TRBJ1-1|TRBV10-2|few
ASSRTGATEAF
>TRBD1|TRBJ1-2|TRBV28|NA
ASTMGTGPYGYT
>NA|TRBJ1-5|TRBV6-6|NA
ASSYQNQPQH
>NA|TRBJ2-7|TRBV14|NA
ASSQVLWGRKYEQY
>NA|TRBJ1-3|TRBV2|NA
ASSEKLGVSGNTIY
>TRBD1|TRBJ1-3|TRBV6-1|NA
ASSEVRGQRNTIY
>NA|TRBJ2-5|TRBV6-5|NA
ASRPTGLETQY
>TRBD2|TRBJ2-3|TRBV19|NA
ASSGTSGMWQY
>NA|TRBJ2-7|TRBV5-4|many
ASSLKATGSSYEQY
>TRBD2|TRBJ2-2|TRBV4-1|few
ASSQGFSGDGGELF
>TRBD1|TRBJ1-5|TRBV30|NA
AWSGQGHQPQH
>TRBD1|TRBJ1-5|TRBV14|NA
ASEAGQANQPQH
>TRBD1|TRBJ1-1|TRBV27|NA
ASSPRQGNTEAF
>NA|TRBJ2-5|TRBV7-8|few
ASSLTVPKETQY
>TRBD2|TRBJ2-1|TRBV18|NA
ASSPPTSGSHNEQF
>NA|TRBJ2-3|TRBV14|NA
ASSQFRDTQY
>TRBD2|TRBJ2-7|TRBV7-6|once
ASSLVSSGVTSYEQY
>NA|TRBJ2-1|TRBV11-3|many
ASSLRLYNEQF
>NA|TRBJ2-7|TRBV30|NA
AWSAVGSEQY
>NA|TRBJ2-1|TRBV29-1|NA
SVEWRDRSYNEQF
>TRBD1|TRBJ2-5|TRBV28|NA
ASSGRTGWKETQY
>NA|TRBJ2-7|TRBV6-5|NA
ASSLRGPPDEQY
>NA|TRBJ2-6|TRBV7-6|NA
ASSSEKGREYFGANVLT
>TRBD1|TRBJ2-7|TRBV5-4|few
ASSWDRSNYEQY
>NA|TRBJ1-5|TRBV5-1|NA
ASSSSGDQPQH
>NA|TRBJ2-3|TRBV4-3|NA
ASSQAQLADTQY
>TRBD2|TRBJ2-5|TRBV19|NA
ASSNRLAGGQETQY
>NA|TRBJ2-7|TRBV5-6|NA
ASSLPPADYEQY
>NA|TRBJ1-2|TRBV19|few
ASNAQGGYT
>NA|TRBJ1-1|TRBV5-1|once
ASSLGQGSGTEAF
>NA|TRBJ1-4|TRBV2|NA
ASSEDGGQGEKLF
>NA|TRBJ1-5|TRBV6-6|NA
ATGGSGQPQH
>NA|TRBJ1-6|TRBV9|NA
ASSVDGLRGHNSPLH
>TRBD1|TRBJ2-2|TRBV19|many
ASSVGQSNTGELF
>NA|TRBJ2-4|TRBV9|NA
ASSASGTGLAKNIQY
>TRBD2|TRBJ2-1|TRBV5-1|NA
ASSPGGRMSYEQF
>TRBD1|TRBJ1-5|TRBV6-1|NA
ASSATGGGGGGQPQH
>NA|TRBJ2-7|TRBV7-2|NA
ASSLGMGKASYEQY
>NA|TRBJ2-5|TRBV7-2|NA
ASSNYGRSNQETQY
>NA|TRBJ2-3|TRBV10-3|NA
AISEFGKVSTDTQY
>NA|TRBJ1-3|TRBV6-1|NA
ASSEALNTIY
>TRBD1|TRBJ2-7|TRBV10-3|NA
AISAGQGAGYEQY
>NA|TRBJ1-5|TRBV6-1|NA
ASSVHLSNQPQH
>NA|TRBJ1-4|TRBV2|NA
ASSEIGVGEKLF
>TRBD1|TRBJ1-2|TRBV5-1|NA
ASSGGQVPNYGYT
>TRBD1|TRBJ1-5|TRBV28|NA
ASSLTGVGNQPQH
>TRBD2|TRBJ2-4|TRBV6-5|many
ASGDWAGGRNIQY
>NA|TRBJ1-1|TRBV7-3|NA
ASSFEMNTEAF